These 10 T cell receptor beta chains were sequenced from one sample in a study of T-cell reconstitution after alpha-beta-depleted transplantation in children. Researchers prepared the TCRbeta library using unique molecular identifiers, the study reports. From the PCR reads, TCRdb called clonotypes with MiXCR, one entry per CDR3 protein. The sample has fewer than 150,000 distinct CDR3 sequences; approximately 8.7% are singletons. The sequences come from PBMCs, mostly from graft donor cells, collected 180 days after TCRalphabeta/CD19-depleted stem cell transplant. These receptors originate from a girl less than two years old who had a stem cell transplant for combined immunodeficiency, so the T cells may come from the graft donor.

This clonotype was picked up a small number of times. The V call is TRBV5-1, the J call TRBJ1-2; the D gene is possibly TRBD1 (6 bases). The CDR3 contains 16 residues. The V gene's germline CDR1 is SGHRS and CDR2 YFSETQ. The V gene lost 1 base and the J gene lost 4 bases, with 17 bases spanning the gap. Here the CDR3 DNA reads TGCGCCAGCAGCTTGACGATCTCTCAGGGGCCCTATGGCTACACCTTC. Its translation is CASSLTISQGPYGYTF.

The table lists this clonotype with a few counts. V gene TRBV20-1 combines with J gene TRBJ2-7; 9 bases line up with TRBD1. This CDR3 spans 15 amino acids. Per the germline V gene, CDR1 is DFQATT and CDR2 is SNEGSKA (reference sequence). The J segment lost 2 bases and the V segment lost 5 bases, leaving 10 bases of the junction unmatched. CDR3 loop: CSAVPRGQGTYEQYF. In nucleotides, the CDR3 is TGCAGTGCTGTTCCTCGGGGACAGGGAACCTACGAGCAGTACTTC.

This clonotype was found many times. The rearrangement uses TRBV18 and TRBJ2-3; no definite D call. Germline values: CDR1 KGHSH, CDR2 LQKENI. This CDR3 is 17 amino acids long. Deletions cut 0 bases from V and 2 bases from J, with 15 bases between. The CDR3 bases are TGTGCCAGCTCACCACCCGCTTGGGATCGCACCACAGATACGCAGTATTTT. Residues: CASSPPAWDRTTDTQYF.

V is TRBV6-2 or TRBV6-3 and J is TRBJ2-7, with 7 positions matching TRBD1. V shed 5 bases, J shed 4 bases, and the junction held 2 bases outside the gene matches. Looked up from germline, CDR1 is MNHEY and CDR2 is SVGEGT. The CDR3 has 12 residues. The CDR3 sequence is CASSTQGYEQYF. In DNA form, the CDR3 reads TGTGCCAGCAGTACACAGGGGTACGAGCAGTACTTC.

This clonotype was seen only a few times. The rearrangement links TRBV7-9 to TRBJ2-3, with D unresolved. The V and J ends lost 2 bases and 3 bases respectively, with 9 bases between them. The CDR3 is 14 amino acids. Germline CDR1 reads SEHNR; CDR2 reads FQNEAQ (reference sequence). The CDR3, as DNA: TGTGCCAGCAGCTTACGGGCGCAGACAGATACGCAGTATTTT. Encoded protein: CASSLRAQTDTQYF.

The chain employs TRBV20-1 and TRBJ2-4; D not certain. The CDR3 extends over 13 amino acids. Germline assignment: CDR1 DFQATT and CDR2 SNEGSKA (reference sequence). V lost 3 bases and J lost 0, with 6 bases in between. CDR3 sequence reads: CSASGLAKNIQYF. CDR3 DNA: TGCAGTGCTAGCGGCCTAGCCAAAAACATTCAGTACTTC.

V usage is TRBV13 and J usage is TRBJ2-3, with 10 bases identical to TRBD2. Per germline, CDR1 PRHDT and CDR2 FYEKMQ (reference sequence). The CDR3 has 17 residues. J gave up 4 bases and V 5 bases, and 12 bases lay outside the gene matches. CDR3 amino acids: CASSPLIGLAGADTQYF. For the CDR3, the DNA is TGTGCCAGCAGCCCCCTAATAGGGCTAGCGGGAGCAGATACGCAGTATTTT.

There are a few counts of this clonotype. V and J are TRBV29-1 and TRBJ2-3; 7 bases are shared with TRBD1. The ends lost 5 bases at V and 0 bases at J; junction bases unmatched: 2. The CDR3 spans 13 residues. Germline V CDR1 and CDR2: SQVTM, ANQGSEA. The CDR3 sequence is CSVRQGSTDTQYF. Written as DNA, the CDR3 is TGCAGCGTTCGACAGGGAAGCACAGATACGCAGTATTTT.

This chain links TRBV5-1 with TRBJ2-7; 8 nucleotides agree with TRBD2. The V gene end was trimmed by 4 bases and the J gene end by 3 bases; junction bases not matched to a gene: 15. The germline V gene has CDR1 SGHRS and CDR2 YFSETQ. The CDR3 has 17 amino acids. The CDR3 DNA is TGCGCCAGCAGCCTCAATAGCGGGACCCCGGGGATCTACGAGCAGTACTTC. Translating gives CASSLNSGTPGIYEQYF.

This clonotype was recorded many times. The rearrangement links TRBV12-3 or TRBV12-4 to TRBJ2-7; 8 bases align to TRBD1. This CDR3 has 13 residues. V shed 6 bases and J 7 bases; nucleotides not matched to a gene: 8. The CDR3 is CASRGAGTGEQYF. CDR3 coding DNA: TGTGCCAGCAGAGGGGCCGGGACAGGAGAGCAGTACTTC.